These 26 T cell receptor beta chains were all obtained from the same sample, sequenced in a study of T cell responses to AZD1222 COVID-19 vaccine. Produced via immunoSEQ multiplex PCR; TCRdb's table is partial and in-frame only. There are about 140,000 clones in the sample; approximately 92% occur only once, and roughly 3.5% lies in the top ten. Material: peripheral blood, obtained 28 days after the second AZD1222 dose. The receptors here all came from an adult who received the AZD1222 COVID-19 vaccine.

This clone showed up just a few times. This sequence joins TRBV4-3 and TRBJ1-6, with no clear D. The germline V gene has CDR1 LGHNA and CDR2 YSLEER. The CDR3 runs to 14 residues. Between the trimmed V and J ends, which lost 4 bases and 6 bases, there was a span of 10 bases. The chain's CDR3 is CASSPAHLNSPLHF. For the CDR3, the DNA is TGCGCCAGCAGCCCGGCCCACCTTAATTCACCCCTCCACTTT.

The V and J genes are TRBV3-1 (or the pseudogene TRBV3-2) and TRBJ1-1; unclear D gene. The V and J ends lost 3 bases and 4 bases respectively, with 15 bases between them. The CDR3 sequence is 15 residues long. Germline CDR1 reads LGHDT; CDR2 reads YNNKEL (reference sequence). The CDR3 here is CASSQLRALGTEAFF. In DNA form, the CDR3 reads TGTGCCAGCAGCCAGTTACGAGCCCTTGGCACTGAAGCTTTCTTT.

The rearrangement links TRBV16 to TRBJ1-4; unclear D gene. Trimming shortened V by 3 bases and J by 8 bases, and 16 bases separated the two germline ends. Germline V gene data show CDR1 as KGHSY and CDR2 as FQNENV. CDR3 length: 15 residues. Written as DNA, the CDR3 is TGTGCCAGCAGCCATTGGGCCCAGGTTGGGGAAAAACTGTTTTTT. This gives the protein CASSHWAQVGEKLFF.

The CDR3 protein is CASGDGGYGYTF. CDR3 DNA sequence: TGTGCCAGCGGGGACGGGGGGTATGGCTACACCTTC. This rearrangement joins TRBV5-6 to TRBJ1-2, with TRBD1 as a possible D gene (5 bases). Per germline, CDR1 SGHDT and CDR2 YYEEEE. This CDR3 comprises 12 residues. With 7 bases removed from V and 5 bases from J, the gap between germline ends came to 12 bases.

The chain links TRBV2 to TRBJ1-1; possibly TRBD1 for D (6 bases). Trimming took off 4 bases at V and 4 bases at J, with 10 bases between the two ends. Per the germline V gene, CDR1 is SNHLY and CDR2 is FYNNEI. The CDR3 covers 13 residues. The CDR3 reads CASSADRSTEAFF. In DNA form, the CDR3 reads TGTGCCAGCAGTGCAGACAGGAGCACTGAAGCTTTCTTT.

This clone came up a few times. CDR3 bases: TGCGCCAGCACGGTTGGGTCGAATTCACCCCTCCACTTT. This sequence encodes CASTVGSNSPLHF. The J gene is TRBJ1-6, the V gene TRBV5-1; D ambiguous. V was cut by 6 bases and J by 7 bases, with 11 bases left in between. The CDR3 spans 13 residues. Germline CDR1 SGHRS, CDR2 YFSETQ.

V and J are TRBV28 and TRBJ1-1; 7 bases are a match to TRBD1. The CDR3 is 15 residues long. The J segment lost 4 bases and the V segment lost 2 bases, leaving 7 bases of the junction unmatched. Per the germline V gene, CDR1 is MDHEN and CDR2 is SYDVKM. The CDR3 sequence: CASSLDRGLGTEAFF. The CDR3 nucleotides read TGTGCCAGCAGTTTAGATAGGGGGCTCGGCACTGAAGCTTTCTTT.

Comments on this clone: The sample has other DNA sequences that encode this CDR3 too. This chain links TRBV12-3 or TRBV12-4 with TRBJ2-5; possible D gene TRBD1, 6 bases. The ends were cut back, 3 bases at V and 3 bases at J, with 8 bases in the middle. CDR3 length: 13 residues. CDR3 in amino acids: CASSFGGEETQYF. The CDR3 DNA sequence: TGTGCCAGCAGTTTTGGGGGCGAAGAGACCCAGTACTTC.

The chain carries TRBV5-4 and TRBJ1-4, with D maybe TRBD1 (6 bases). The V and J ends lost 1 base and 6 bases respectively, with 13 bases between them. Germline values: CDR1 SGHNT, CDR2 YYREEE (reference sequence). The CDR3 runs to 15 residues. The CDR3 here is CASSLTGPSYEKLFF. CDR3 nucleotides: TGTGCCAGCAGCTTGACAGGGCCCTCGTATGAAAAACTGTTTTTT.

This chain links TRBV28 with TRBJ1-6; maybe TRBD1 (5 bases). The CDR3 covers 13 residues. V dropped 6 bases and J dropped 7 bases, with 10 bases sitting between them. CDR1 is MDHEN, CDR2 SYDVKM, per germline. The CDR3: CASRRDGNSPLHF. The CDR3 DNA sequence: TGTGCCAGCAGGAGGGACGGCAATTCACCCCTCCACTTT.

This chain uses TRBV5-1 with TRBJ1-2; TRBD1 is a possible D gene (6 bases). Between the trimmed V and J ends, which lost 4 bases and 12 bases, there was a span of 22 bases. The CDR3 runs to 14 residues. Germline CDR1 is SGHRS and CDR2 is YFSETQ. The CDR3 loop reads CASSPGGGRNGDTF. The CDR3 region has the DNA TGCGCCAGCAGCCCTGGAGGGGGGAGGAATGGGGACACCTTC.

The chain couples TRBV19 to TRBJ1-1; no reliable D call. The V gene lost 6 bases and the J gene lost 5 bases, with 22 bases spanning the gap. This CDR3 is 16 amino acids long. The V gene's germline CDR1 is LNHDA and CDR2 SQIVND (reference sequence). For the CDR3, the DNA is TGTGCCAGTAGGCCACTCCGGGGTCGTGTCCGGACTGAAGCTTTCTTT. Its translation is CASRPLRGRVRTEAFF.

V gene TRBV18 combines with J gene TRBJ2-1; D is unresolved. Deletions cut 3 bases from V and 10 bases from J, with 13 bases between. Germline V CDR1 and CDR2: KGHSH, LQKENI. CDR3 size: 13 residues. The CDR3 here is CASSPGPPREQFF. The CDR3 DNA follows: TGTGCCAGCTCACCTGGACCCCCCAGGGAGCAGTTCTTC.

V gene TRBV28 combines with J gene TRBJ2-1; TRBD1 aligns across 8 bases. Trimming cost V 5 bases and J 8 bases; bases outside gene matches: 11. CDR1 MDHEN and CDR2 SYDVKM come from the germline V gene. This CDR3 is built from 15 residues. In DNA form, the CDR3 reads TGTGCCAGCAGTGGGGGTGGGCAGGGGGCGGATGAGCAGTTCTTC. It translates to CASSGGGQGADEQFF.

This sequence joins TRBV9 and TRBJ1-1; tentatively, D is TRBD1 (6 bases). The CDR3 length is 14 residues. From germline, CDR1 is SGDLS and CDR2 YYNGEE. V gave up 0 bases and J gave up 5 bases, with 11 bases separating them. The CDR3 spells CASSVEGGRTEAFF. CDR3 nucleotides: TGTGCCAGCAGCGTAGAAGGGGGAAGAACTGAAGCTTTCTTT.

The chain uses TRBV27 and TRBJ1-5, with 8 bases matching TRBD1. In germline, CDR1 is MNHEY, CDR2 SMNVEV (reference sequence). With 3 bases clipped from V and 1 base from J, the junction kept 2 bases outside the gene matches. The CDR3 extends over 15 amino acids. In DNA form, the CDR3 reads TGTGCCAGCAGTTTCGGACAGGGCAGCAATCAGCCCCAGCATTTT. It codes for CASSFGQGSNQPQHF.

J is TRBJ1-2 and V is TRBV2, with D uncertain. The V end lost 4 bases, the J end lost 7 bases, and 13 bases lay between the germline ends. The CDR3 length is 13 residues. Germline CDR1 SNHLY, CDR2 FYNNEI. In DNA form, the CDR3 reads TGTGCCAGCAGTGCGGCAGGTCCCTTTGGCTACACCTTC. Translated: CASSAAGPFGYTF. The full variable domain, in which reference TRBV2 and TRBJ1-2 provide the parts outside the CDR3, is EPEVTQTPSHQVTQMGQEVILRCVPISNHLYFYWYRQILGQKVEFLVSFYNNEISEKSEIFDDQFSVERPDGSNFTLKIRSTKLEDSAMYFCASSAAGPFGYTFGSGTRLTVV.

The chain is built from TRBV10-3 and TRBJ1-1; D is undetermined. The CDR3 has 13 amino acids. The V end was cut by 4 bases, the J end by 1 base, with 7 bases between. Germline values: CDR1 ENHRY, CDR2 SYGVKD. The CDR3 region has the DNA TGTGCCATCAGTGCCGAGGGGAACACTGAAGCTTTCTTT. This gives the protein CAISAEGNTEAFF.

The chain has TRBV4-1 and TRBJ1-5; D is possibly TRBD1 (5 bases). Trimming stripped 4 bases from V and 0 bases from J, with 10 bases between. The CDR3 spans 15 residues. CDR1 and CDR2 (germline): MGHRA, YSYEKL. CDR3 sequence: CASSLRQNSNQPQHF. The CDR3 nucleotides are TGCGCCAGCAGCCTCCGACAGAATAGCAATCAGCCCCAGCATTTT.

The chain combines TRBV9 with TRBJ1-1, with TRBD1 as a possible D gene (6 bases). CDR3 length: 16 residues. The germline V gene encodes CDR1 SGDLS and CDR2 YYNGEE. V lost 0 bases, J lost 10 bases, and 22 bases lay in between. In DNA, the CDR3 is TGTGCCAGCAGCGTAGCTCAAGTGGCAGGGGCAGATCCAGCTTTCTTT. Protein: CASSVAQVAGADPAFF.

The sample holds a few counts of this clone. The rearrangement joins TRBV9 to TRBJ2-3, with 8 bases fitting TRBD2. Trimming at V came to 3 bases and at J to 2 bases, leaving 5 bases not matched to a gene. The length of the CDR3 is 15 residues. Germline V CDR1 and CDR2: SGDLS, YYNGEE. The CDR3 coding sequence is TGTGCCAGCAGCGAGAGCGGGAGACCCACAGATACGCAGTATTTT. Amino acids: CASSESGRPTDTQYF.

V is TRBV10-3 and J is TRBJ1-1, with unresolved D. V shed 8 bases and J shed 0 bases, with 16 bases lying between them. The CDR3 length is 15 residues. Per the germline V gene, CDR1 is ENHRY and CDR2 is SYGVKD. The CDR3 protein is CAIQFTDGMNTEAFF. The CDR3 DNA is TGTGCCATCCAATTCACAGACGGCATGAACACTGAAGCTTTCTTT.

The V call is TRBV6-5, the J call TRBJ1-4; D unresolved. Germline CDR1 and CDR2: MNHEY and SVGAGI. V dropped 11 bases and J dropped 4 bases, with 14 bases sitting between them. The CDR3 consists of 13 residues. CDR3 coding DNA: TGTGCCGCACATAGGGCCTTTAATGAAAAACTGTTTTTT. Translating it yields CAAHRAFNEKLFF.

The J gene is TRBJ2-2, the V gene TRBV2; D gene unclear. This CDR3 comprises 13 residues. Trimming removed 6 bases at V and 1 base at J, with 6 bases between. Germline CDR1 reads SNHLY; CDR2 reads FYNNEI. CDR3 in DNA: TGTGCCAGCAGGTGGGAGAACACCGGGGAGCTGTTTTTT. It translates to CASRWENTGELFF.

The table lists this clone with a count of one. The CDR3 region is CASSFSRRPLHF. As DNA, the CDR3 is TGTGCCAGCAGTTTTTCCCGTCGACCCCTCCACTTT. V usage is TRBV28 and J usage is TRBJ1-6; unclear D gene. The CDR3 contains 12 residues. Trimming removed 3 bases from V and 12 bases from J, with 9 bases in between. Germline V gene sequence: CDR1 MDHEN, CDR2 SYDVKM.

The V gene is TRBV7-3, the J gene TRBJ2-1; D may be TRBD1 (6 bases). Germline lookup yields CDR1 SGHTA and CDR2 FQGTGA. Trimming removed 4 bases at V and 8 bases at J, with 9 bases between. This CDR3 has 12 residues. CDR3 amino acids: CASSSGEDEQFF. Written as DNA, the CDR3 is TGTGCCAGCAGCTCAGGGGAAGATGAGCAGTTCTTC.